This record covers a single T cell receptor beta chain. Its antigen is not known. 60 Vbeta and 13 Jbeta primers were used in PCR. Sequenced by immunoSEQ multiplex PCR; TCRdb stores in-frame clones only, minus some. The data show about 62,000 clones, 78% seen once. This sample is drawn from a study of cytomegalovirus exposure and HLA in healthy donors. Study at large: When 350 to 500 donors were genotyped, roughly four fifths of them were found to fall in the Caucasian-associated ancestry cluster. Study outcomes and limitations: Highly shared sequence variants in one cluster were likely a sequencing artifact.

Each of the donors was a healthy bone marrow donor. The CDR3 runs 15 residues. Germline-derived CDR1 and CDR2 are WSHSY and SAAADI. The junction had 9 bases not matched to a gene; V was cut back by 6 bases and J by 5 bases. This chain joins TRBV10-2 and TRBJ2-1, with 8 nucleotides matching TRBD2. The sequence was obtained from a man aged 40-50 years in good health and CMV-seronegative. Material: PBMCs. CDR3 bases: TGCGCCAGCAGGTTAGCGGGATCGTACCACAATGAGCAGTTCTTC. This sequence encodes CASRLAGSYHNEQFF.